This entry lists 4 T cell receptor beta chains sequenced from one sample in a study of blood T cell repertoires in COVID-19. TCRdb keeps only in-frame clones here, not all; method: immunoSEQ multiplex PCR. The table lists about 220,000 clones, about 79% of them singletons. Sequencing used peripheral blood. The source of these receptors is a man aged 35-49 years who had recovered from COVID-19.

V and J are TRBV6-5 and TRBJ1-2, with 10 bases identical to TRBD1. Trimming removed 9 bases from V and 7 bases from J; junction bases left unmatched: 5. CDR3 length: 12 amino acids. The germline gives CDR1 MNHEY, CDR2 SVGAGI. The CDR3 is CARGDRGAGYTF. The CDR3 bases are TGTGCCAGGGGGGACAGGGGAGCTGGCTACACCTTC.

V is TRBV5-4 and J is TRBJ1-1, with TRBD1 matching over 8 bases. The V gene's germline CDR1 is SGHNT and CDR2 YYREEE (reference sequence). V trimming: 2 bases; J trimming: 5 bases; junction bases outside the gene matches: 5. The CDR3 spans 14 residues. The CDR3 loop reads CASSLLQGETEAFF. CDR3 sequence (DNA): TGTGCCAGCAGCTTATTACAGGGGGAGACTGAAGCTTTCTTT.

The chain employs TRBV9 and TRBJ2-1, with D possibly being TRBD2 (5 bases). This CDR3 comprises 15 residues. Germline assignment: CDR1 SGDLS and CDR2 YYNGEE. V was trimmed by 2 bases and J by 7 bases, leaving 16 bases between them. CDR3 in DNA: TGTGCCAGCAGCGTGACGGGGTCCGACGGGAATGAGCAGTTCTTC. This gives the protein CASSVTGSDGNEQFF.

This chain joins TRBV10-2 and TRBJ1-1; possibly TRBD1 for D (6 bases). Germline loops: CDR1 WSHSY, CDR2 SAAADI. The CDR3 contains 17 residues. V was pared by 6 bases and J by 6 bases, with 26 bases between. CDR3 coding DNA: TGCGCCAGCAGGGGGGCCGAAGGTGAGAACCTTAGGGCTGAAGCTTTCTTT. It encodes CASRGAEGENLRAEAFF.